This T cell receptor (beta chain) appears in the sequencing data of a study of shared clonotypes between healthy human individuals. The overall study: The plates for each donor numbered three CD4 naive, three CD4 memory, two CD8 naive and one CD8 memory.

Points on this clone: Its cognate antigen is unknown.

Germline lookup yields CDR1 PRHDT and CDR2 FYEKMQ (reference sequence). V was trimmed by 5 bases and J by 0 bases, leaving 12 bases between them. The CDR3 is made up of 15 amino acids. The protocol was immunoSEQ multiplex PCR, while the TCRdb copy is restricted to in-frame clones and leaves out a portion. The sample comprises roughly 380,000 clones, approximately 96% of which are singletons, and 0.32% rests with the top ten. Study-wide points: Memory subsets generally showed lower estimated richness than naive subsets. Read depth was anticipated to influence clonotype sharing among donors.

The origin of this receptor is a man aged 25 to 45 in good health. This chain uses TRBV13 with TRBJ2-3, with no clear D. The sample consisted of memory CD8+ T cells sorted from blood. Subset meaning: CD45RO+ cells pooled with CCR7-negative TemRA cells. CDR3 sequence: CASSALSASTDTQYF. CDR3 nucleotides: TGTGCCAGCAGCGCCCTGTCCGCTAGCACAGATACGCAGTATTTT.